This T cell receptor beta chain was profiled in a study of blood T cells in healthy people across ages. A second PCR, run for about 7 to 11 cycles, used a sample-barcoded 5' primer plus a J-beta primer mix. Every cDNA molecule bore a tag from a template-switch adaptor containing 12 random nucleotides. Samples each returned at least 3 million CDR3-containing paired-end reads. TCRdb itself ran the 5' RACE reads through MiXCR, one entry per CDR3 protein. In the table there are over a million distinct CDR3 sequences, approximately 59% of which are singletons. Points from the study as a whole: More naive CD4+ cells and higher diversity were found in long-lived than in aged donors. Strong correlation existed between TCR beta diversity and naive T cell percentage.

Germline trimming cut 3 bases from V and 11 bases from J; bases unmatched to any gene: 21. Germline V lookup: CDR1 MGHRA, CDR2 YSYEKL. The CDR3 has 17 amino acids. Remarks on this clonotype: The target antigen is unknown.

The V and J genes are TRBV4-1 and TRBJ2-5; 7 bases are shared with TRBD2. Sequencing was done on a sample of blood. This TCR was recovered from a man aged 18-30 years in good health. CDR3: CASSHEGRGPTGDEQYF. CDR3 coding DNA: TGCGCCAGCAGCCACGAGGGGAGGGGACCCACCGGGGATGAGCAGTACTTC.